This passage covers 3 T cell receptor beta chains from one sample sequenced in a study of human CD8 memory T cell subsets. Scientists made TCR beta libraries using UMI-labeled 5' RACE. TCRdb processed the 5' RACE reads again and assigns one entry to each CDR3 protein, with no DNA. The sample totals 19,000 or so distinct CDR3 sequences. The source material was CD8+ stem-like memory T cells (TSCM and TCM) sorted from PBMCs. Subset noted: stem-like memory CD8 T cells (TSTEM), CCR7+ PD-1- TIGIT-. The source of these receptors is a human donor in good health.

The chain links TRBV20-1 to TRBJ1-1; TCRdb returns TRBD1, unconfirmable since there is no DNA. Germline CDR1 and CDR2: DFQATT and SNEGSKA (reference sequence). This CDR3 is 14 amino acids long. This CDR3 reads CSAREGGWDTEAFF.

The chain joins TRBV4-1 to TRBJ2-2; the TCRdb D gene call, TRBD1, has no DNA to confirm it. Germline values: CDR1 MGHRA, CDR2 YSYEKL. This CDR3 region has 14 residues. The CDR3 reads CASSQVEGAGELFF.

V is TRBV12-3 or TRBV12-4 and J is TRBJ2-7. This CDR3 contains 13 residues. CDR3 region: CASSRHGYDEQYF.